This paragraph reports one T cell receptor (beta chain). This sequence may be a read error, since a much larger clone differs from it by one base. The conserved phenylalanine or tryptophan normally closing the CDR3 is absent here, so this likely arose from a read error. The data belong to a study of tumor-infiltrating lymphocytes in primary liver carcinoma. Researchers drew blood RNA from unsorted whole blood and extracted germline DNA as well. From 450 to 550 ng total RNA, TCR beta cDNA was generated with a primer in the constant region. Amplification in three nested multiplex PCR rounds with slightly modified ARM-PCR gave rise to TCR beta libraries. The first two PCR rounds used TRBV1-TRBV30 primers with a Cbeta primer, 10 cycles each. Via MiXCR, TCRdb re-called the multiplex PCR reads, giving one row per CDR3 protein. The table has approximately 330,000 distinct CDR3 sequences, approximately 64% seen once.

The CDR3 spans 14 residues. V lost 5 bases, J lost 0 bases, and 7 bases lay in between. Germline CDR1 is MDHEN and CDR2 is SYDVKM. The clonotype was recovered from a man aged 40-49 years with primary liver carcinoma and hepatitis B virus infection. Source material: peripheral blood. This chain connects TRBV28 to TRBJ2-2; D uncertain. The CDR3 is CASSRHPNTGELFL. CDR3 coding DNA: TGTGCCAGCAGTCGACATCCGAACACCGGGGAGCTGTTTCTT.